A single sample is the source of the 2 T cell receptor beta chains below, sequenced in a study of blood T cell repertoires in COVID-19 (dated by TCRdb to about 2020). The library was built by means of the immunoSEQ multiplex PCR assay. The clones in this table, taken by TCRdb from immuneACCESS, are in-frame only. Not every clone is retained; where verified, under half of the shortfall comes from an unresolved V gene, and the cause of the rest is unknown. In this sample the table shows some 270,000 clones, 80% to 90% of which occur a single time. Of the sample, over 2.5% falls within the top ten clones. The sample was PBMCs or T cells enriched from blood (not recorded which). All receptors come from a woman in her thirties or forties who had been exposed to COVID-19.

The chain carries TRBV14 and TRBJ2-1, with 8 bases aligning to TRBD2. V shed 3 bases, J shed 5 bases, and the junction held 18 bases outside the gene matches. CDR3 size: 19 residues. Germline lookup yields CDR1 SGHDN and CDR2 FVKESK. CDR3 nucleotides: TGTGCCAGCAGCCACCCCCGCGGGCCCGTAGCGGGACGCAACAATGAGCAGTTCTTC. It is translated as CASSHPRGPVAGRNNEQFF.

The CDR3 DNA reads TGTGCCAGCAGCTTTGGTGGGAGCCCCAATGAGCAGTTCTTC. This encodes CASSFGGSPNEQFF. V gene TRBV7-2 combines with J gene TRBJ2-1; D is possibly TRBD2 (5 bases). Germline V gene data show CDR1 as SGHTA and CDR2 as FQGNSA. The CDR3 contains 14 residues. Deletions cut 3 bases from V and 6 bases from J, with 12 bases between.